This T cell receptor beta chain was profiled in a study of patients and donors after allogeneic stem cell transplantation. V lost 0 bases and J lost 5; bases outside the gene matches: 8. This CDR3 contains 15 residues. CDR1 is SGHDT, CDR2 YYEEEE, per germline. Each CDR3 protein gets one entry after TCRdb re-called the RT-PCR reads with MiXCR. The profile shows approximately 210,000 distinct CDR3 sequences, around two fifths of them singletons. Specimen: blood, either unsorted or a sorted T cell fraction (not recorded which). The chain couples TRBV5-6 to TRBJ2-7; 7 bases map to TRBD2. This TCR derives from a human donor who was either an allogeneic HSCT recipient or a stem cell or donor lymphocyte infusion donor (not recorded which). It is not recorded whose cells these are; they may come from a transplant donor. The CDR3 spells CASSLDTGGKDEQYF. The CDR3 DNA reads TGTGCCAGCAGCTTGGACACGGGAGGCAAAGACGAGCAGTACTTC.